The 19 T cell receptor beta chains in this list originate from one sample, sequenced in a study of human T cells and chemical hapten exposure (dated by TCRdb to the early 2020s). The sample's time point, from its label and the paper: pre-sensitization, week 0. The label giving this sample's treatment or condition can be read as: therapeutic diphenylcyclopropenone sensitization with weekly scalp DPC. Receptor libraries were prepared by RACE. Sequenced using a NextSeq 500. TCRdb took the public reads, trimmed them with fastp at Q25, ran MiXCR for clone calling and kept in-frame beta chains. CDR3 protein sequences are deduplicated, and each keeps its most common genes and DNA. The sample data list 300,000 to 450,000 distinct CDR3 sequences, and 5% to 6.5% of these were observed just once. About 8.7% of the sample comes from the top ten. Specimen: whole blood, collected in connection with sensitization to the hapten diphenylcyclopropenone (DPC). The receptors derive from a woman between 18 and 29 years old with alopecia areata. Some clones in this sample may be carry-over from other donors' samples.

This chain connects TRBV3-1 to TRBJ2-3; TRBD2 matches 9 bases. Unmatched junction bases numbered 16, after V lost 6 bases and J lost 12 bases. This CDR3 is 15 amino acids long. Germline CDR1 and CDR2: LGHDT and YNNKEL (reference sequence). CDR3 DNA sequence: TGTGCCAGCAGTTTTCCCGGGACTAGCAGTCATAGACAGTATTTT. As protein: CASSFPGTSSHRQYF.

This clonotype has more than one count but fewer than ten. The V gene is TRBV18, the J gene TRBJ1-2; no clear D gene. Trimming took off 3 bases at V and 4 bases at J, with 9 bases between the two ends. The CDR3 extends over 13 amino acids. The V gene's germline CDR1 is KGHSH and CDR2 LQKENI. The CDR3 is CASSPRQVYGYTF. The CDR3, as DNA: TGTGCCAGCTCACCTCGACAAGTCTATGGCTACACCTTC.

This clonotype occurred many times. The chain has TRBV5-1 and TRBJ2-7; D is perhaps TRBD1 (6 bases). The germline V and J ends were trimmed by 6 bases and 6 bases, with 22 bases remaining between them. CDR1 and CDR2 from the germline V gene are SGHRS and YFSETQ. The CDR3 spans 15 residues. The CDR3 loop reads CASTEGVGGPTEQYF. DNA of the CDR3: TGCGCCAGCACCGAGGGGGTCGGCGGGCCCACCGAGCAGTACTTC.

This clonotype was seen at least ten times. The rearrangement links TRBV12-3 or TRBV12-4 to TRBJ1-5; TRBD1 aligns across 7 bases. The V segment lost 6 bases and the J segment 5 bases; nucleotides outside the gene matches: 7. The CDR3 is 14 amino acids. The CDR3 bases are TGTGCCAGCAGCTTGAACAGGGGCGATCAGCCCCAGCATTTT. Its protein product is CASSLNRGDQPQHF.

Of note for this clonotype: A single base separates this from a much larger clone, so it may be a read error. The chain joins TRBV12-3 or TRBV12-4 to TRBJ1-1, with TRBD1 matching 8 bases. This CDR3 region has 13 residues. The CDR3 DNA reads TGTGCCAGCAGTTTGGCAGGGGGCACGAAAGCTTTGTTT. It translates to CASSLAGGTKALF.

This clonotype was recorded many times. V and J are TRBV20-1 and TRBJ2-7; D may be TRBD1 (5 bases). This CDR3 contains 14 residues. Germline V CDR1 and CDR2: DFQATT, SNEGSKA (reference sequence). Deletions cut 3 bases from V and 7 bases from J, with 19 bases between. CDR3 nucleotides: TGCAGTGCTAGTGCCTTAGACAGTGGTTCGGAGCAGTACTTC. Translating gives CSASALDSGSEQYF.

The chain links TRBV5-6 to TRBJ1-1; maybe TRBD1 (5 bases). This CDR3 spans 11 amino acids. V shed 3 bases and J shed 6 bases, with 6 bases lying between them. Germline-derived CDR1 and CDR2 are SGHDT and YYEEEE. CDR3 in amino acids: CASSWGAEAFF. DNA for the CDR3: TGTGCCAGCAGCTGGGGCGCTGAAGCTTTCTTT.

This clonotype was counted only a few times. The chain carries TRBV18 and TRBJ2-7; 7 positions match TRBD2. Germline V gene data show CDR1 as KGHSH and CDR2 as LQKENI. Losses at the gene ends were 4 bases for V and 5 bases for J; bases not matched to a gene: 11. This CDR3 is built from 15 residues. DNA of the CDR3: TGTGCCAGCTCACTTTCCTGGGAGGGTAACGACGAGCAGTACTTC. It translates to CASSLSWEGNDEQYF.

The genes are TRBV4-2 and TRBJ1-2; D is unclear. Germline CDR1 reads LGHNA; CDR2 reads YNFKEQ. The germline V and J ends were trimmed by 0 bases and 7 bases, with 21 bases remaining between them. This CDR3 has 17 amino acids. The CDR3 protein is CASSQEEMALDPFGYTF. The CDR3 bases are TGTGCCAGCAGCCAAGAGGAAATGGCCCTGGACCCCTTTGGCTACACCTTC.

This clonotype showed up many times. The rearrangement joins TRBV20-1 to TRBJ2-2; possible D gene TRBD2, 6 bases. V dropped 6 bases and J dropped 0 bases, with 26 bases sitting between them. The CDR3 extends over 19 amino acids. Germline CDR1 DFQATT, CDR2 SNEGSKA (reference sequence). CDR3 loop: CSAAENSGGPGANTGELFF. In DNA form, the CDR3 reads TGCAGTGCCGCAGAGAATAGCGGAGGACCCGGCGCGAACACCGGGGAGCTGTTTTTT.

This clonotype has a count of ten or more. The CDR3 DNA reads as TGTGCCAGCAGCCCAGGGCGGACTAGCGCTCAAGAGACCCAGTACTTC. Encoded protein: CASSPGRTSAQETQYF. This rearrangement joins TRBV3-1 to TRBJ2-5; 9 bases are shared with TRBD2. J gave up 2 bases and V 4 bases, and 8 bases lay outside the gene matches. Germline V gene sequence: CDR1 LGHDT, CDR2 YNNKEL (reference sequence). The CDR3 is made up of 16 amino acids.

This clonotype was seen many times. The J gene is TRBJ1-4, the V gene TRBV5-1, with TRBD1 matching 7 bases. V was clipped by 1 base and J by 5 bases; unmatched bases: 5. This CDR3 comprises 15 residues. Germline lookup yields CDR1 SGHRS and CDR2 YFSETQ. In DNA form, the CDR3 reads TGCGCCAGCAGCTTGATGACAGGGCAAAATGAAAAACTGTTTTTT. Protein sequence: CASSLMTGQNEKLFF.

This clonotype was seen only a few times. V gene TRBV7-9 combines with J gene TRBJ2-3; 11 positions match TRBD2. The CDR3 runs 16 residues. The germline V gene encodes CDR1 SEHNR and CDR2 FQNEAQ (reference sequence). Trimming at V came to 4 bases and at J to 2 bases, leaving 5 bases not matched to a gene. CDR3 sequence (DNA): TGTGCCAGCAGCTCCGGGACTAGCGGACTCACAGATACGCAGTATTTT. Its translation: CASSSGTSGLTDTQYF. Full variable domain (outside the CDR3, taken from reference TRBV7-9 and TRBJ2-3): DTGVSQNPRHKITKRGQNVTFRCDPISEHNRLYWYRQTLGQGPEFLTYFQNEAQLEKSRLLSDRFSAERPKGSFSTLEIQRTEQGDSAMYLCASSSGTSGLTDTQYFGPGTRLTVL.

This chain uses TRBV20-1 with TRBJ2-2; the D is unclear. The CDR3 runs to 11 residues. Germline V gene lookup returns CDR1 DFQATT and CDR2 SNEGSKA (reference sequence). V lost 4 bases and J lost 5, with 5 bases in between. CDR3 sequence: CSATLTGELFF. Here the CDR3 DNA reads TGCAGTGCTACTTTGACCGGGGAGCTGTTTTTT.

This clonotype was detected a few times. V and J are TRBV7-2 and TRBJ2-1, with a possible D match to TRBD1 (6 bases). This CDR3 region has 17 residues. CDR1 is SGHTA and CDR2 is FQGNSA in the germline V gene. Deletions cut 5 bases from V and 7 bases from J, with 24 bases between. The CDR3 nucleotides are TGTGCCAGCAGCATCCCCCTCAGGGGCCCCAAGTCGAATGAGCAGTTCTTC. Translation: CASSIPLRGPKSNEQFF.

This sequence joins TRBV28 and TRBJ1-4, with 10 bases that match TRBD1. V lost 7 bases to trimming and J lost 8 bases; unmatched junction nucleotides: 7. Germline CDR1 is MDHEN and CDR2 is SYDVKM. The CDR3 is 14 residues long. This CDR3 is CASTMTGGAEKLFF. The CDR3 nucleotides are TGTGCCAGCACTATGACAGGGGGCGCGGAAAAACTGTTTTTT. Combining the CDR3 with reference TRBV28 and TRBJ1-4 gives the whole variable domain DVKVTQSSRYLVKRTGEKVFLECVQDMDHENMFWYRQDPGLGLRLIYFSYDVKMKEKGDIPEGYSVSREKKERFSLILESASTNQTSMYLCASTMTGGAEKLFFGSGTQLSVL.

Only a few counts were recorded for this clonotype. This sequence joins TRBV20-1 and TRBJ2-3; 12 bases line up with TRBD2. The trim removed 4 bases at V and 5 bases at J, leaving 7 bases unmatched. This CDR3 spans 15 amino acids. CDR1 DFQATT and CDR2 SNEGSKA come from the germline V gene (reference sequence). CDR3 amino acids: CSAMDLAGGLDTQYF. In nucleotides, the CDR3 is TGCAGTGCTATGGATCTAGCGGGGGGGCTAGATACGCAGTATTTT.

This clonotype was recorded at least ten times. CDR3 in amino acids: CASSLASGGTQNIQYF. CDR3 nucleotides: TGTGCCAGCAGCTTAGCTAGCGGGGGTACTCAAAACATTCAGTACTTC. V usage is TRBV7-2 and J usage is TRBJ2-4, with 9 bases matching TRBD2. Germline assignment: CDR1 SGHTA and CDR2 FQGNSA. Germline trimming cut 0 bases from V and 5 bases from J; bases unmatched to any gene: 5. The CDR3 loop spans 16 amino acids.

This rearrangement joins TRBV5-4 to TRBJ2-3, with TRBD2 identical over 14 bases. Per germline, CDR1 SGHNT and CDR2 YYREEE (reference sequence). The CDR3 length is 17 residues. J lost 5 bases, V lost 4 bases, and 9 bases had no gene match. CDR3 sequence (DNA): TGTGCCAGCAGCCCTGGGACTAGCGGGGGCGTGGGAGATACGCAGTATTTT. It encodes CASSPGTSGGVGDTQYF.